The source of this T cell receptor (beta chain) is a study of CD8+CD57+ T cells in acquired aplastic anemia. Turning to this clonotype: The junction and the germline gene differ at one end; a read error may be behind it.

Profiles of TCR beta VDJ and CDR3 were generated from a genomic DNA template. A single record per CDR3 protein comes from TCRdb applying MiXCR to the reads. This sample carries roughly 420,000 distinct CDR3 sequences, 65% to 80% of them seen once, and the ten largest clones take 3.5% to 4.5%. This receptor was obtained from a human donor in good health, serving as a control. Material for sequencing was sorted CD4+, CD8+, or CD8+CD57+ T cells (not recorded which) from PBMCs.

In nucleotides, the CDR3 is TGTGCCACCAGCAGCGAAAGCCTGGCCTACGGGCAGTACTTC. Translating gives CATSSESLAYGQYF. The V and J genes are TRBV15 and TRBJ2-1; D unresolved. The closer fit of TRBJ2-7 to the DNA end suggests the J call may be wrong. The CDR3 contains 14 residues. The germline gives CDR1 LNHNV, CDR2 YYDKDF (reference sequence).